This passage covers 30 T cell receptor beta chains from one sample sequenced in a study of shared clonotypes between healthy human individuals. Method: immunoSEQ multiplex PCR; TCRdb's copy keeps in-frame clones and lacks some. Among about 730,000 clones listed, 55% to 75% were seen once. What was sequenced was memory CD4+ T cells sorted from blood. Specified subset: CD45RA-negative fraction. Receptors were obtained from a woman aged 30 to 39 in good health.

The chain recombines TRBV7-3 with TRBJ2-1, with D possibly being TRBD2 (5 bases). CDR1 SGHTA and CDR2 FQGTGA come from the germline V gene. The CDR3 covers 16 residues. V was cut by 5 bases and J by 0 bases, with 14 bases left in between. CDR3 in amino acids: CASSPSGLSSYNEQFF. DNA of the CDR3: TGTGCCAGCAGCCCCAGCGGACTTAGCTCCTACAATGAGCAGTTCTTC. Looking up the rest from reference TRBV7-3 and TRBJ2-1 gives the full variable domain: GAGVSQTPSNKVTEKGKYVELRCDPISGHTALYWYRQSLGQGPEFLIYFQGTGAADDSGLPNDRFFAVRPEGSVSTLKIQRTERGDSAVYLCASSPSGLSSYNEQFFGPGTRLTVL.

This sequence joins TRBV19 and TRBJ2-5, with 10 bases identical to TRBD2. Germline assignment: CDR1 LNHDA and CDR2 SQIVND (reference sequence). Trimming cost V 5 bases and J 5 bases; bases outside gene matches: 8. This CDR3 is 15 amino acids long. The CDR3 bases are TGTGCCAGTAGTCGGCTAGCGGGAGTGGGGGAGACCCAGTACTTC. Amino acids: CASSRLAGVGETQYF.

The genes are TRBV28 and TRBJ2-3; D is unclear. CDR1 and CDR2 from the germline V gene are MDHEN and SYDVKM. The CDR3 is 16 amino acids. V lost 3 bases to trimming and J lost 1 base, with 14 bases between them. The CDR3 sequence is CASSFLFSGGTDTQYF. The CDR3 DNA sequence: TGTGCCAGCAGTTTCCTCTTTTCCGGTGGCACAGATACGCAGTATTTT.

The V and J genes are TRBV11-3 and TRBJ2-5; D may match TRBD1 or TRBD2 (5 bases each). CDR1 is SGHNT, CDR2 YENEEA, per germline. Trimming removed 3 bases from V and 5 bases from J, with 10 bases in between. The CDR3 spans 13 residues. CDR3 nucleotides: TGTGCCAGCAGCTTGAATGAGGGGGAGACCCAGTACTTC. Protein: CASSLNEGETQYF.

The V gene is TRBV2, the J gene TRBJ2-3; 10 bases are shared with TRBD1. This CDR3 comprises 14 residues. V lost 6 bases and J lost 5; bases outside the gene matches: 5. CDR1 SNHLY and CDR2 FYNNEI come from the germline V gene. CDR3 in amino acids: CASSATGGQDTQYF. In DNA form, the CDR3 reads TGTGCCAGCAGCGCGACAGGGGGCCAAGATACGCAGTATTTT.

CDR3 amino acids: CSVGEGTETQYF. Here the CDR3 DNA reads TGCAGCGTAGGAGAGGGTACTGAGACCCAGTACTTC. V usage is TRBV29-1 and J usage is TRBJ2-5; D might be TRBD2 (5 bases). The CDR3 spans 12 residues. Deletions cut 6 bases from V and 5 bases from J, with 13 bases between. The germline CDR1 and CDR2 sequences are SQVTM and ANQGSEA.

V usage is TRBV28 and J usage is TRBJ2-2; D unclear. The V end lost 3 bases, the J end lost 5 bases, and 7 bases lay between the germline ends. The CDR3 loop spans 13 amino acids. Germline V lookup: CDR1 MDHEN, CDR2 SYDVKM. CDR3 bases: TGTGCCAGCAGTTTGGGTAGGACCGGGGAGCTGTTTTTT. This sequence encodes CASSLGRTGELFF.

The rearrangement uses TRBV2 and TRBJ2-7, with unresolved D. This CDR3 spans 11 amino acids. Germline V gene lookup returns CDR1 SNHLY and CDR2 FYNNEI. V lost 5 bases and J lost 4, with 6 bases in between. CDR3: CASSTEYEQYF. In DNA, the CDR3 is TGTGCCAGCAGTACAGAGTACGAGCAGTACTTC.

This chain uses TRBV11-3 with TRBJ2-3; D is unresolved. CDR1 is SGHNT, CDR2 YENEEA, per germline. There are 14 residues in the CDR3. Trimming pared 2 bases from V and 0 bases from J, leaving 6 bases between. The CDR3 loop is CASSLLGSTDTQYF. CDR3 DNA: TGTGCCAGCAGCTTACTGGGTAGCACAGATACGCAGTATTTT.

The J gene is TRBJ2-1, the V gene TRBV18; TRBD2 is a possible D gene (6 bases). Looked up from germline, CDR1 is KGHSH and CDR2 is LQKENI. Trimming shortened V by 0 bases and J by 8 bases, and 17 bases separated the two germline ends. The CDR3 totals 16 residues. CDR3 sequence (DNA): TGTGCCAGCTCACCACCCTCACTAGCATTCGGATATGAGCAGTTCTTC. The encoded protein is CASSPPSLAFGYEQFF.

This sequence joins TRBV28 and TRBJ2-5, with D tentatively TRBD1 (6 bases). The assigned J gene may be wrong: the sequence end matches TRBJ2-7 better. The germline V gene encodes CDR1 MDHEN and CDR2 SYDVKM. This CDR3 spans 16 amino acids. CDR3 coding DNA: TGTGCCAGCAGTTTAGGGTCCAGACAGGTCATCTACGAGCAGTACTTC. Amino acids: CASSLGSRQVIYEQYF.

The V gene is TRBV27, the J gene TRBJ2-7; D may be TRBD1 or TRBD2 (6 bases each). V gave up 3 bases and J gave up 7 bases, with 13 bases separating them. Germline V CDR1 and CDR2: MNHEY, SMNVEV (reference sequence). This CDR3 spans 13 amino acids. As DNA, the CDR3 is TGTGCCAGCAGTTTTACGGGGGCCAGTGAGCAGTACTTC. Its protein is CASSFTGASEQYF.

This clone turned up a few times. The chain recombines TRBV5-8 with TRBJ2-5; no definite D call. Matching the DNA end better, TRBJ2-7 makes the J call doubtful. Germline values: CDR1 SGHTS, CDR2 YDEGEE. The CDR3 consists of 14 residues. The CDR3 is CASSLAGHSYEQYF. As DNA, the CDR3 is TGTGCCAGCAGCTTGGCCGGGCACTCCTACGAGCAGTACTTC.

The gene calls are TRBV15 and TRBJ2-2; 8 nucleotides line up with TRBD2. Looked up from germline, CDR1 is LNHNV and CDR2 is YYDKDF (reference sequence). V shed 3 bases, J shed 6 bases, and the junction held 15 bases outside the gene matches. The CDR3 length is 18 residues. In nucleotides, the CDR3 is TGTGCCACCAGCAGGCCATGGAGAAGCGGGAGAAGTCCCGGGGAGCTGTTTTTT. Translation: CATSRPWRSGRSPGELFF.

This clone was observed a few times. CDR3 coding DNA: TGTGCCAGCAGCTTAGTCGGGAGCGGGTACGAGCAGTACTTC. Its protein product is CASSLVGSGYEQYF. The rearrangement joins TRBV11-2 to TRBJ2-7; a possible D gene is TRBD2 (6 bases). CDR3 length: 14 residues. Germline CDR1 and CDR2: SGHAT and FQNNGV. V lost 1 base and J 4 bases, leaving 11 bases between the germline ends.

This clone was detected a few times. The V call is TRBV7-9, the J call TRBJ1-4; D gene ambiguous. Germline V gene lookup returns CDR1 SEHNR and CDR2 FQNEAQ (reference sequence). Trimming stripped 4 bases from V and 0 bases from J, with 9 bases between. The CDR3 has 15 residues. The CDR3, as DNA: TGTGCCAGCAGCTCTGATTACACAACTAATGAAAAACTGTTTTTT. It is translated as CASSSDYTTNEKLFF.

The genes are TRBV28 and TRBJ2-1, with 10 bases aligning to TRBD2. CDR1 and CDR2 (germline): MDHEN, SYDVKM. There are 20 residues in the CDR3. V dropped 7 bases and J dropped 1; count of bases not matched to a gene: 19. CDR3 sequence: CASTHGGGVTSGPSYNEQFF. CDR3 bases: TGTGCCAGCACGCACGGGGGAGGGGTGACTAGCGGGCCATCCTACAATGAGCAGTTCTTC. Full variable domain (outside the CDR3, taken from reference TRBV28 and TRBJ2-1): DVKVTQSSRYLVKRTGEKVFLECVQDMDHENMFWYRQDPGLGLRLIYFSYDVKMKEKGDIPEGYSVSREKKERFSLILESASTNQTSMYLCASTHGGGVTSGPSYNEQFFGPGTRLTVL.

Comment on this clone: Other DNA sequences from this sample encode an identical CDR3 as well. The chain has TRBV5-1 and TRBJ2-5; tentative D call: TRBD2 (6 bases). Germline lookup yields CDR1 SGHRS and CDR2 YFSETQ. Trimming removed 3 bases at V and 1 base at J, with 7 bases between. CDR3 length: 13 residues. The CDR3 loop reads CASSSGVQETQYF. The CDR3 DNA reads TGCGCCAGCAGCTCGGGGGTCCAAGAGACCCAGTACTTC.

The rearrangement uses TRBV5-1 and TRBJ2-7, with a weak D call TRBD1 (6 bases). The V gene lost 4 bases and the J gene lost 4 bases, with 9 bases spanning the gap. CDR3 size: 12 residues. CDR1 SGHRS and CDR2 YFSETQ come from the germline V gene. In DNA form, the CDR3 reads TGCGCCAGCAGCCCCAGGGGTTACGAGCAGTACTTC. Its translation: CASSPRGYEQYF.

As to this clone: A clone one base away is much larger, so this may be a read error. In DNA, the CDR3 is TGTGCCAGCGGCGTAACCGGGACAGGCGGGGGTGGCTACACCTTC. Translated, it gives CASGVTGTGGGGYTF. The rearrangement links TRBV9 to TRBJ1-2, with 8 bases fitting TRBD1. In germline, CDR1 is SGDLS, CDR2 YYNGEE. This CDR3 spans 15 amino acids.

The chain couples TRBV27 to TRBJ1-1, with TRBD1 as a possible D gene (5 bases). The V end was cut by 2 bases, the J end by 7 bases, with 11 bases between. The CDR3 loop spans 13 amino acids. The V gene's germline CDR1 is MNHEY and CDR2 SMNVEV (reference sequence). The CDR3 nucleotides read TGTGCCAGCAGTTTAAGAGGGGCCGATGAAGCTTTCTTT. Protein: CASSLRGADEAFF.

This chain connects TRBV14 to TRBJ2-7, with D uncertain. The ends were cut back, 4 bases at V and 12 bases at J, with 10 bases in the middle. Germline CDR1 is SGHDN and CDR2 is FVKESK. The CDR3 totals 10 residues. The CDR3 region is CASSLPRPYF. In DNA form, the CDR3 reads TGTGCCAGCAGCCTACCTAGACCGTACTTC.

V gene TRBV28 combines with J gene TRBJ2-7; D not resolved. Looked up from germline, CDR1 is MDHEN and CDR2 is SYDVKM. Trimming took off 4 bases at V and 3 bases at J, with 7 bases between the two ends. The CDR3 consists of 12 residues. The CDR3 reads CASSSTFYEQYF. The CDR3 DNA is TGTGCCAGCAGTTCGACGTTCTACGAGCAGTACTTC.

This chain uses TRBV28 with TRBJ1-2, with 10 bases that match TRBD1. Unmatched junction bases numbered 6, after V lost 4 bases and J lost 4 bases. Looked up from germline, CDR1 is MDHEN and CDR2 is SYDVKM. The CDR3 runs 15 residues. The CDR3 nucleotides read TGTGCCAGCAGTTCCTTCGGGACAGGGGTCTATGGCTACACCTTC. Its protein product is CASSSFGTGVYGYTF.

This chain connects TRBV7-9 to TRBJ1-1; D perhaps matches TRBD1 (5 bases). V lost 5 bases, J lost 0 bases, and 13 bases lay in between. Germline assignment: CDR1 SEHNR and CDR2 FQNEAQ (reference sequence). The CDR3 consists of 15 residues. CDR3 nucleotides: TGTGCCAGCAGCCGCGCAGCAGGGCTGAACACTGAAGCTTTCTTT. Protein sequence: CASSRAAGLNTEAFF.

The genes are TRBV28 and TRBJ1-5; tentative D call: TRBD1 (5 bases). Germline CDR1 and CDR2: MDHEN and SYDVKM. This CDR3 spans 16 amino acids. The V and J ends lost 7 bases and 4 bases respectively, with 20 bases between them. The CDR3 coding sequence is TGTGCCAGCAAATTTTTAGCAGGGTACACGAATCAGCCCCAGCATTTT. This sequence encodes CASKFLAGYTNQPQHF.

J is TRBJ2-7 and V is TRBV5-1; 10 bases map to TRBD2. The CDR3 consists of 16 residues. V lost 0 bases and J lost 6; bases outside the gene matches: 9. CDR1 and CDR2 (germline): SGHRS, YFSETQ. Here the CDR3 reads CASSLEASGSLGEQYF. The CDR3 DNA reads TGCGCCAGCAGCTTGGAGGCTAGCGGGAGTTTAGGCGAGCAGTACTTC.

The rearrangement joins TRBV4-2 to TRBJ2-7, with 8 nucleotides matching TRBD2. Trimming cost V 4 bases and J 6 bases; bases outside gene matches: 11. The CDR3 runs to 15 residues. The germline V gene has CDR1 LGHNA and CDR2 YNFKEQ. The CDR3 reads CASSRYRSGSFEQYF. The CDR3, as DNA: TGTGCCAGCAGCCGGTACCGGAGCGGGAGTTTCGAGCAGTACTTC.

The chain has TRBV5-1 and TRBJ2-2, with a tentative D call TRBD2 (6 bases). The CDR3 sequence is 16 residues long. CDR1 is SGHRS, CDR2 YFSETQ, per germline. Trimming shortened V by 1 base and J by 1 base, and 11 bases separated the two germline ends. CDR3 DNA: TGCGCCAGCAGCTTGCTGGGGCGGGAGAACACCGGGGAGCTGTTTTTT. It translates to CASSLLGRENTGELFF.

This chain uses TRBV7-6 with TRBJ2-1, with 7 bases fitting TRBD2. CDR1 and CDR2 (germline): SGHVS, FNYEAQ. V lost 5 bases, J lost 0 bases, and 7 bases stayed unmatched. CDR3 size: 16 residues. The CDR3 is CASSARTSLSYNEQFF. The CDR3, as DNA: TGTGCCAGCAGCGCAAGGACTAGTCTCTCCTACAATGAGCAGTTCTTC.